This T cell receptor (beta chain) was identified during a study of cytomegalovirus exposure and HLA in healthy donors. Researchers ran the PCR with 60 Vbeta and 13 Jbeta primers. TCRdb keeps only in-frame clones here, not all; method: immunoSEQ multiplex PCR. The repertoire holds approximately 250,000 clones, around 83% seen once, with 0.2% to 0.25% in the top ten. The CDR3 loop spans 13 amino acids. Looked up from germline, CDR1 is MNHNS and CDR2 is SASEGT. Germline trimming cut 5 bases from V and 6 bases from J; bases unmatched to any gene: 3. This clone was seen a single time. The antigen is unknown. Study findings and constraints: More clonal expansion characterized HLA-associated TCR beta chains than equally common others in a later analysis.

This TCR was sampled from a girl aged 2-10 years in good health and CMV-seronegative. The sample consisted of PBMCs. The chain combines TRBV6-1 with TRBJ1-5; 8 bases align to TRBD1. The CDR3 protein is CASSPQGGQPQHF. The CDR3 DNA reads as TGTGCCAGCAGTCCACAGGGGGGTCAGCCCCAGCATTTT.